What follows is one TCR beta chain and its context. The data originate from a study of radiotherapy plus CTLA-4 blockade in lung cancer. Study information: Among enrolled patients, under 20% responded and 31% achieved disease control.

Sequencing was performed with immunoSEQ multiplex PCR; in TCRdb, only in-frame clones are kept and a portion is missing. The table includes roughly 50,000 clones, around 83% detected once. This TCR came from a human donor with non-small cell lung cancer who had stable disease on radiotherapy plus ipilimumab. This specimen consisted of peripheral blood, obtained from a patient treated with radiotherapy plus ipilimumab.

In nucleotides, the CDR3 is TGCGCCAGCAGGGACACTGGTATTTACAATGAGCAGTTCTTC. Encoded protein: CASRDTGIYNEQFF. The chain recombines TRBV5-1 with TRBJ2-1; TRBD1 might be the D (5 bases). The CDR3 runs to 14 residues. V lost 5 bases and J lost 4, with 13 bases in between. Germline loops: CDR1 SGHRS, CDR2 YFSETQ.